This T cell receptor (beta chain) was identified during a study of control samples from healthy donors and cancer patients (dated by TCRdb to the early 2020s). This clone was seen once. Its antigen specificity is not known. It has no much larger one-base neighbor in the sample; base qualities were not kept. The CDR3 holds 13 amino acids from the cysteine to the phenylalanine. Only CDR3 DNA remains: 39 bases, in frame from the first base. Per the germline V gene (reference sequence), SGHKS is the CDR1 and YYEKEE is the CDR2. V is reduced by 3 bases and J by 8 bases, leaving a spacing of 14 bases between them. The method was the immunoSEQ multiplex PCR assay. In TCRdb, the immuneACCESS table is reduced to in-frame sequences with V and J assigned. These tables do not hold every clone; where another copy was compared, an unresolved V gene accounts for under half, and the others remain unexplained. Across this sample there are about 120,000 clones, with more than 75% seen only once. The top ten constitute around 10% of the sample.

Sequenced material: blood. The receptor chain draws on TRBV5-5 and TRBJ1-2; confidence is insufficient to name the D gene. The clonotype comes from a young man in good health. CDR3 loop: CASSWEQLTGYTF. The DNA is as follows: TGTGCCAGCAGCTGGGAACAGTTGACCGGCTACACCTTC.